This TCR beta chain was profiled in a study of blood T cell repertoires in COVID-19. About the research overall: The study drew acute and convalescent COVID-19 samples from the United States, Italy and Spain.

Authors' methods: The assay estimated nucleated cells by amplifying reference gene primers. Produced via immunoSEQ multiplex PCR; TCRdb's table is partial and in-frame only. The DNA gave D and trimming, while V, J and clone size come from that table. The repertoire includes 200,000 to 250,000 clones, 70% to 90% of them detected once, and roughly 13% sits in the top ten. The V gene end was trimmed by 7 bases and the J gene end by 0 bases; junction bases not matched to a gene: 6. Germline loops: CDR1 ENHRY, CDR2 SYGVKD. The CDR3 is made up of 14 amino acids. This rearrangement joins TRBV10-3 to TRBJ2-7; 7 nucleotides agree with TRBD1. The source of this sequence is a human donor in a cohort sampled during active COVID-19. Sequencing input: peripheral blood. This CDR3 reads CAIKMTGTSYEQYF. CDR3 bases: TGTGCCATCAAGATGACAGGGACCTCCTACGAGCAGTACTTC.